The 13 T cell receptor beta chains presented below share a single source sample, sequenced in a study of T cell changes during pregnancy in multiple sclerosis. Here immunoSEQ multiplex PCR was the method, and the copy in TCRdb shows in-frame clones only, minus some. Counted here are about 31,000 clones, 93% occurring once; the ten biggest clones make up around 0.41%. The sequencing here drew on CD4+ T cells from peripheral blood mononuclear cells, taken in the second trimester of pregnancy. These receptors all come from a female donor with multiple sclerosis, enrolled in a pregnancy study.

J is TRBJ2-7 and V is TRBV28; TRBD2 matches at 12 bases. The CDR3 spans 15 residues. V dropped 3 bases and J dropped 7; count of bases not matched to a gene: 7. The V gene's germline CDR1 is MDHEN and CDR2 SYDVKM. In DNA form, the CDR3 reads TGTGCCAGCAGTTTTAGACTAGCGGGAGTCGGGGAGCAGTACTTC. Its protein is CASSFRLAGVGEQYF.

The CDR3 loop is CASSPRASGNNEQFF. The DNA for the CDR3 is TGTGCCAGCAGCCCACGGGCTAGCGGGAACAATGAGCAGTTCTTC. The chain carries TRBV7-6 and TRBJ2-1; 9 bases map to TRBD2. CDR1 and CDR2 (germline): SGHVS, FNYEAQ. CDR3 length: 15 amino acids. The trim removed 5 bases at V and 5 bases at J, leaving 7 bases unmatched.

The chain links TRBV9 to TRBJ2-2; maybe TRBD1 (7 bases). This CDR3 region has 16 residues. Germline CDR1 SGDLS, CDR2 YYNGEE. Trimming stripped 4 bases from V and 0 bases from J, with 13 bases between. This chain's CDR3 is CASSPRGVPNTGELFF. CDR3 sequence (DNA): TGTGCCAGCAGCCCCAGGGGGGTCCCGAACACCGGGGAGCTGTTTTTT.

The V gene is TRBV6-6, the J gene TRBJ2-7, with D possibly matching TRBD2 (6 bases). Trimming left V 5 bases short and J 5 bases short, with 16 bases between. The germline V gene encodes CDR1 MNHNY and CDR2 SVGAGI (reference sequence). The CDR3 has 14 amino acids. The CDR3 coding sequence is TGTGCCAGCAGTCCCCGGGACTTAGGTAACGAGCAGTACTTC. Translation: CASSPRDLGNEQYF.

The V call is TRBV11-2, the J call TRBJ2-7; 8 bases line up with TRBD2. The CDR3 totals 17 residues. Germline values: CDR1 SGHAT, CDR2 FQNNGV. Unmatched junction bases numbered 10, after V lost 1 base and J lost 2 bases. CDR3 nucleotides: TGTGCCAGCAGCTTAGGGCCCGGGGAGCGGGGGACCTACGAGCAGTACTTC. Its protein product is CASSLGPGERGTYEQYF.

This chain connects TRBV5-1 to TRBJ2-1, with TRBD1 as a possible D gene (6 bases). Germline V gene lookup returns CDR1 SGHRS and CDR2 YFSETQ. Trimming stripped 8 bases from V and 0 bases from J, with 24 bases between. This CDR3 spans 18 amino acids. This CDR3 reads CARSSYKIGGLSYNEQFF. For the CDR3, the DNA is TGCGCCAGGAGTAGTTATAAGATTGGGGGCCTCTCCTACAATGAGCAGTTCTTC. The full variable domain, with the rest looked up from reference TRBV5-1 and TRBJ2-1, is KAGVTQTPRYLIKTRGQQVTLSCSPISGHRSVSWYQQTPGQGLQFLFEYFSETQRNKGNFPGRFSGRQFSNSRSEMNVSTLELGDSALYLCARSSYKIGGLSYNEQFFGPGTRLTVL.

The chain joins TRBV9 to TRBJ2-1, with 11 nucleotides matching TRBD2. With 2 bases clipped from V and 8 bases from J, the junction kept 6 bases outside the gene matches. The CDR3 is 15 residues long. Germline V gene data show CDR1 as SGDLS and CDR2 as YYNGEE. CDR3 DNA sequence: TGTGCCAGCAGCGTCCTAGCGGGAGGTAGGGATGAGCAGTTCTTC. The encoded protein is CASSVLAGGRDEQFF.

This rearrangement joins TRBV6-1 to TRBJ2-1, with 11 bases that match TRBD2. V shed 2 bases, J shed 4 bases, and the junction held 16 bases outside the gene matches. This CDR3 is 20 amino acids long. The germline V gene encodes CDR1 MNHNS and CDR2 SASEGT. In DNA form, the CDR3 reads TGTGCCAGCAGTGAATCTCGTGGTAGCGGGAGGGGATCGAGATACAATGAGCAGTTCTTC. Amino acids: CASSESRGSGRGSRYNEQFF.

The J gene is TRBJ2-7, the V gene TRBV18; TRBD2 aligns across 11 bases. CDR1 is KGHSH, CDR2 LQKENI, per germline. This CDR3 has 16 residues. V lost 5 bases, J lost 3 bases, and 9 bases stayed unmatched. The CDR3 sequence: CASSAVGTSGHYEQYF. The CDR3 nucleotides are TGTGCCAGCTCAGCGGTAGGGACTAGCGGCCACTACGAGCAGTACTTC.

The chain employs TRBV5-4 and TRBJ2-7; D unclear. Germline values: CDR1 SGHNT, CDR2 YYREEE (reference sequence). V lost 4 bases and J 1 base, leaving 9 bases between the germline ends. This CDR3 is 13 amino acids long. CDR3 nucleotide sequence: TGTGCCAGCAGCGGCAAGACTTCCTACGAGCAGTACTTC. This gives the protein CASSGKTSYEQYF.

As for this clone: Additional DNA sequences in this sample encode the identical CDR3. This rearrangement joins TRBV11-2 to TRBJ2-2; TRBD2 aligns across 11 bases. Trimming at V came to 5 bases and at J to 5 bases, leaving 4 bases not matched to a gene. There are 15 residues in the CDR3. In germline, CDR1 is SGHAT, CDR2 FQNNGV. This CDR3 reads CASSRLAGKTGELFF. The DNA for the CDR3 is TGTGCCAGCAGCCGACTAGCGGGGAAAACCGGGGAGCTGTTTTTT.

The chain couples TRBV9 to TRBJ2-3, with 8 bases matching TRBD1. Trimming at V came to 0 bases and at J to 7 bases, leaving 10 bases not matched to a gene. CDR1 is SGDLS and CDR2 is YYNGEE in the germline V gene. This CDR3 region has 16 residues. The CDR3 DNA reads TGTGCCAGCAGCGTAGGCGGACAGGGAAGGTCCAATACGCAGTATTTT. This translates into CASSVGGQGRSNTQYF.

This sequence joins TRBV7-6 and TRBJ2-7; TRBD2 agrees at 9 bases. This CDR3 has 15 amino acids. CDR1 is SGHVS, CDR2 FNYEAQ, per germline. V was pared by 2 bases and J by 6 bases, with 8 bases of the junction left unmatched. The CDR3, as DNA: TGTGCCAGCAGCTTATACGCGGGAGGGCCCTCCGAGCAGTACTTC. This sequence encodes CASSLYAGGPSEQYF.